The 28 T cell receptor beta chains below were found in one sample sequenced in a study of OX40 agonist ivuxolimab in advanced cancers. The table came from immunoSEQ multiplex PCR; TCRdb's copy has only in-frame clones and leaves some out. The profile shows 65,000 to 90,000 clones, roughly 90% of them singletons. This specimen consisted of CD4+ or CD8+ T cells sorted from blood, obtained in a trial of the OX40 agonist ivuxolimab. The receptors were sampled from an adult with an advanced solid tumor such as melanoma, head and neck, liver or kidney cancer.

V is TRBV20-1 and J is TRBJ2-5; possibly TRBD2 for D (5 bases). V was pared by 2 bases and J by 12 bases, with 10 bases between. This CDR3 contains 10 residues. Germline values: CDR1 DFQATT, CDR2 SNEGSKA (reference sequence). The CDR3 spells CSARTLGEYF. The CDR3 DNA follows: TGCAGTGCTAGAACTCTGGGAGAGTACTTC.

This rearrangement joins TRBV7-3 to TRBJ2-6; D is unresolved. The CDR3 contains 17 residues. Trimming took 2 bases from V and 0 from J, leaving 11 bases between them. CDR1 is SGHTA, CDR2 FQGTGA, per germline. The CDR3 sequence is CASSLVSGRSGANVLTF. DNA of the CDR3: TGTGCCAGCAGCTTAGTGTCAGGACGCTCTGGGGCCAACGTCCTGACTTTC.

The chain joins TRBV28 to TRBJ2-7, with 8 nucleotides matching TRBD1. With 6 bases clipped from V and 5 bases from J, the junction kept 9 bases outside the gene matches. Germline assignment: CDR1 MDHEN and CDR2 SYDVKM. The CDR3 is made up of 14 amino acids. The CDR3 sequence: CASRKTGVRNEQYF. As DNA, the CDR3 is TGTGCCAGCAGGAAGACAGGGGTGAGGAACGAGCAGTACTTC.

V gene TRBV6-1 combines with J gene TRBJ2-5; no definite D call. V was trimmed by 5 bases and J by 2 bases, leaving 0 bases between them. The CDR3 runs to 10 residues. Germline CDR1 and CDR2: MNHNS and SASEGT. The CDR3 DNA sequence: TGTGCCAGCAGTCAAGAGACCCAGTACTTC. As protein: CASSQETQYF.

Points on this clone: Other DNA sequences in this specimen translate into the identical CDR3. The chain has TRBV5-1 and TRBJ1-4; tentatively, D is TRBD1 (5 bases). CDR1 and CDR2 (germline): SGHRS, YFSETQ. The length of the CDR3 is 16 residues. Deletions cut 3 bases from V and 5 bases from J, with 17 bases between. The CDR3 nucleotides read TGCGCCAGCAGCTCTCGGGGCACAGGAGGGAATGAAAAACTGTTTTTT. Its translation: CASSSRGTGGNEKLFF.

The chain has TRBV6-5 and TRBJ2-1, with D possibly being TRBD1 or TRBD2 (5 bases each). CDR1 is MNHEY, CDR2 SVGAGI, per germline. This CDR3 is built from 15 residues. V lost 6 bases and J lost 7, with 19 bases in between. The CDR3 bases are TGTGCCAGCAGCTCTGCGGGTGCAGGGTCAAATGAGCAGTTCTTC. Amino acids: CASSSAGAGSNEQFF.

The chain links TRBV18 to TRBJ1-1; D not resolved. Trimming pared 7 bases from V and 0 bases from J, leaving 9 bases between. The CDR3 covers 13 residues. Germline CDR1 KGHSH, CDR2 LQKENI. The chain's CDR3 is CASCGVMNTEAFF. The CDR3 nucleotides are TGTGCCAGCTGTGGGGTCATGAACACTGAAGCTTTCTTT.

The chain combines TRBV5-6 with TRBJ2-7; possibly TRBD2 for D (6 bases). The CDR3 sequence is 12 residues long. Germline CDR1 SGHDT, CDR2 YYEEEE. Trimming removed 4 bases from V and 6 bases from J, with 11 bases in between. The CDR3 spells CASSPGGPEQYF. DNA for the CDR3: TGTGCCAGCAGCCCCGGGGGTCCCGAGCAGTACTTC.

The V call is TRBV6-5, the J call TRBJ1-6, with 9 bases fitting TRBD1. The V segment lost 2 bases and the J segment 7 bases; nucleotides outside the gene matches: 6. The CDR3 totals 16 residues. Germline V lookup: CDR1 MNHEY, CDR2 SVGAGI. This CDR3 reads CASSYPQTGGNSPLHF. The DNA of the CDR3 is TGTGCCAGCAGTTACCCCCAGACAGGGGGAAATTCACCCCTCCACTTT.

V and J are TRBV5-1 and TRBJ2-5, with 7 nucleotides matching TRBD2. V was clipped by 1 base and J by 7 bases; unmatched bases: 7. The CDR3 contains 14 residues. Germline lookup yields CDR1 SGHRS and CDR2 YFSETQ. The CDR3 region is CASSLRSGAGTQYF. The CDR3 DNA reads TGCGCCAGCAGCTTGAGGAGCGGGGCAGGGACCCAGTACTTC.

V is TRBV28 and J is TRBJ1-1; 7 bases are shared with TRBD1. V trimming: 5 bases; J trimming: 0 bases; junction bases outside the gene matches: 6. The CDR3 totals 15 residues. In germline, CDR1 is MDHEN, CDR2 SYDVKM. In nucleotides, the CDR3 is TGTGCCAGCAGTCCCGGGACAGTTATGAACACTGAAGCTTTCTTT. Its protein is CASSPGTVMNTEAFF.

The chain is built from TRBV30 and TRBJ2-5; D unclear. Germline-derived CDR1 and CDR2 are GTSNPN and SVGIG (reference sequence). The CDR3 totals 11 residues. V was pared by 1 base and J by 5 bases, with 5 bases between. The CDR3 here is CAWSAGETQYF. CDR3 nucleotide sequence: TGTGCCTGGAGTGCTGGGGAGACCCAGTACTTC.

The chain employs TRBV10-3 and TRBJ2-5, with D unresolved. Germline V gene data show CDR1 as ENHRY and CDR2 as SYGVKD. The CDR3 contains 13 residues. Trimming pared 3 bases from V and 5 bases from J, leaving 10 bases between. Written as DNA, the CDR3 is TGTGCCATCAGTGAAAGTGCCGGGGAGACCCAGTACTTC. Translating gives CAISESAGETQYF.

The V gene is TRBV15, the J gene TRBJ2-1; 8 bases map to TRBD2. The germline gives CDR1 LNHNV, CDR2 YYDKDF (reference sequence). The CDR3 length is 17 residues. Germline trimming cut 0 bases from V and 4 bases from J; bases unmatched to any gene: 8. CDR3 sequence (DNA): TGTGCCACCAGCAGAGATCTCTCAGCGGGGGCTTACAATGAGCAGTTCTTC. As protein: CATSRDLSAGAYNEQFF. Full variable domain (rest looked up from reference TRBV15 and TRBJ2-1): DAMVIQNPRYQVTQFGKPVTLSCSQTLNHNVMYWYQQKSSQAPKLLFHYYDKDFNNEADTPDNFQSRRPNTSFCFLDIRSPGLGDTAMYLCATSRDLSAGAYNEQFFGPGTRLTVL.

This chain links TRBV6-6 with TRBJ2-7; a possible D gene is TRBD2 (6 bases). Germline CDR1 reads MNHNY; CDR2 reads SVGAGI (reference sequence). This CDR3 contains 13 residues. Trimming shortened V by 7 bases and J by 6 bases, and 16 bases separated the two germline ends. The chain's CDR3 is CASILLEGGEQYF. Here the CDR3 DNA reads TGTGCCAGCATCCTTCTGGAGGGAGGCGAGCAGTACTTC.

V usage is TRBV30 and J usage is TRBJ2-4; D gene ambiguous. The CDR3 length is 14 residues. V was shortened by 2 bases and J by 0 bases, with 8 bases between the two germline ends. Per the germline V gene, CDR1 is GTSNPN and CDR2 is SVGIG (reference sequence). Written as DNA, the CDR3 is TGTGCCTGGAGTAGAGACATAGCCAAAAACATTCAGTACTTC. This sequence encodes CAWSRDIAKNIQYF.

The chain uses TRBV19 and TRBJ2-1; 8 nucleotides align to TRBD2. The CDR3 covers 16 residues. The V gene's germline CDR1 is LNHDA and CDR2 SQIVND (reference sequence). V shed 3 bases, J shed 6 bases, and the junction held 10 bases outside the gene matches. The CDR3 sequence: CASSISFAGGVNEQFF. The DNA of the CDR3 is TGTGCCAGTAGTATTAGTTTTGCGGGGGGCGTCAATGAGCAGTTCTTC.

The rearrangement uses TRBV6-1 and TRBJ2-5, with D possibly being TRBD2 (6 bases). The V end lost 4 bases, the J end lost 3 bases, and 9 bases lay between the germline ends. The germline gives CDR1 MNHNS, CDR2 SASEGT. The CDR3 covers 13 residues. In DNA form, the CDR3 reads TGTGCCAGCAGTGTGCCTAGCGAAGAGACCCAGTACTTC. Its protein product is CASSVPSEETQYF.

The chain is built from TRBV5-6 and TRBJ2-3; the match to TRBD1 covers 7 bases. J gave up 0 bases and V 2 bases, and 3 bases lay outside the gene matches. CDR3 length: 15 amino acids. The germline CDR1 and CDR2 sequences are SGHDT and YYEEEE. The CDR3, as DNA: TGTGCCAGCAGCTTTACGGGACAGAGCACAGATACGCAGTATTTT. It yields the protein CASSFTGQSTDTQYF.

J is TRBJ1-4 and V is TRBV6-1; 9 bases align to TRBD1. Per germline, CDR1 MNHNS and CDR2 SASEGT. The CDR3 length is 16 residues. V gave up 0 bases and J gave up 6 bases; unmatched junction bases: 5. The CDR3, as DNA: TGTGCCAGCAGTGAAGCTGGGGGACAGGGTTATGAAAAACTGTTTTTT. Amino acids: CASSEAGGQGYEKLFF.

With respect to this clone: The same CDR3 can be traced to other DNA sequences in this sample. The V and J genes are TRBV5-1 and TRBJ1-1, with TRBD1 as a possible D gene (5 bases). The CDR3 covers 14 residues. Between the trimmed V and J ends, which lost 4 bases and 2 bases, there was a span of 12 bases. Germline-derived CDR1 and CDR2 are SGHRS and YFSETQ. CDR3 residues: CASSVGPTNTEAFF. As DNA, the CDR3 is TGCGCCAGCAGCGTGGGACCGACAAACACTGAAGCTTTCTTT.

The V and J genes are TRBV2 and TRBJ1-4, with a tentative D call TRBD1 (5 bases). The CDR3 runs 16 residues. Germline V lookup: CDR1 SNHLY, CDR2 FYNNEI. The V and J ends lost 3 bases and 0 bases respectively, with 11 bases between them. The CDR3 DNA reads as TGTGCCAGCAGTGAGCGGGGGGGAGCAACTAATGAAAAACTGTTTTTT. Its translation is CASSERGGATNEKLFF.

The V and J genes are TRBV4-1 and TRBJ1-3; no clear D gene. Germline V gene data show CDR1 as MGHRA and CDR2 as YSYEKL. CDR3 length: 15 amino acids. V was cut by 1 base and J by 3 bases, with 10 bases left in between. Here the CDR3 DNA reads TGCGCCAGCAGCCAAGTTAGCGGATTTGGAAACACCATATATTTT. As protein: CASSQVSGFGNTIYF.

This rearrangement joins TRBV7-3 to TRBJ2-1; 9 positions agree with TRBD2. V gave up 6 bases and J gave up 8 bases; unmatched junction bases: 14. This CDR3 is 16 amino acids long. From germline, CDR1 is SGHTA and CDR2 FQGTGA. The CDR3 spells CASSSEMSGRRDEQFF. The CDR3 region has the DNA TGTGCCAGCAGTTCCGAGATGAGCGGGAGGAGGGATGAGCAGTTCTTC.

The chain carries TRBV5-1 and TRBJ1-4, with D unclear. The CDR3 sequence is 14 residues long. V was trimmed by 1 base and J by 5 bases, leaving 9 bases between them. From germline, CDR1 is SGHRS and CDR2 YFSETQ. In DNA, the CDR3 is TGCGCCAGCAGCTTGTTGGGTGACAATGAAAAACTGTTTTTT. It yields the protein CASSLLGDNEKLFF.

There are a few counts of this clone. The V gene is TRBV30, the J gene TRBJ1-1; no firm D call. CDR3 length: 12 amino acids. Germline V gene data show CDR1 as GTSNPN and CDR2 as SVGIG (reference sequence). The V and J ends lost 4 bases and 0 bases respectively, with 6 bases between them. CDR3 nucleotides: TGTGCCTGGATGCCCATGAACACTGAAGCTTTCTTT. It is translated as CAWMPMNTEAFF.

CDR3 sequence: CASSEEGQAVTYGYTF. The CDR3 coding sequence is TGTGCCAGCAGTGAGGAAGGACAGGCCGTCACTTATGGCTACACCTTC. The rearrangement uses TRBV2 and TRBJ1-2; 7 bases map to TRBD1. V gave up 3 bases and J gave up 5 bases; unmatched junction bases: 12. The length of the CDR3 is 16 residues. Per germline, CDR1 SNHLY and CDR2 FYNNEI.

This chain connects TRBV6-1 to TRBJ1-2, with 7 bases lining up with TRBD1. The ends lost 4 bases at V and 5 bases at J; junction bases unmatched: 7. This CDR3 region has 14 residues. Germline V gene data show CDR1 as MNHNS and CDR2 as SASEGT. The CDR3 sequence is CASSARGAQYGYTF. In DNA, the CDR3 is TGTGCCAGCAGTGCCAGGGGGGCCCAGTATGGCTACACCTTC.